A selection of T cell receptor beta chains follows, all from one sample in a study of T cell repertoires in cytomegalovirus infection. Their antigens are not known. From the reads, TCRdb called clonotypes with MiXCR, one entry per CDR3 protein. The sample consists of about 770,000 distinct CDR3 sequences, 25% to 30% of them appearing once. This sample comprised cultured CD8+ T cells from PBMCs, obtained from culture after CMV antigen stimulation. The receptors derive from a human donor in good health (CMV status not recorded). Some clones in this sample may be carry-over from other donors' samples. Each CDR3 is given with its conserved first and last residue. Each record gives: D gene, clone size, J gene, V gene, CDR3 protein, CDR3 DNA. The D gene is left open where the match is weak. The listing skips clone size in some rows; elsewhere it reads once, few, many or a size class.

d_call: .; clone_size: few; j_call: TRBJ1-2; v_call: TRBV24-1; cdr3_aa: CATSDSDAYGYTF; cdr3_nt: TGTGCCACCAGTGATTCCGACGCGTATGGCTACACCTTC
d_call: TRBD1; clone_size: .; j_call: TRBJ2-1; v_call: TRBV24-1; cdr3_aa: CATSEPGTGNEQFF; cdr3_nt: TGTGCCACCAGTGAACCCGGGACAGGGAATGAGCAGTTCTTC
d_call: .; clone_size: few; j_call: TRBJ2-1; v_call: TRBV28; cdr3_aa: CASTFGSPYNEQFF; cdr3_nt: TGTGCCAGCACCTTCGGGAGCCCCTACAATGAGCAGTTCTTC
d_call: .; clone_size: many; j_call: TRBJ1-5; v_call: TRBV5-5; cdr3_aa: CASSPEAGNQPQHF; cdr3_nt: TGTGCCAGCAGCCCGGAGGCAGGGAATCAGCCCCAGCATTTT
d_call: .; clone_size: .; j_call: TRBJ2-2; v_call: TRBV6-2/TRBV6-3; cdr3_aa: CASSLPRGELFF; cdr3_nt: TGTGCCAGCAGTCTACCCCGCGGGGAGCTGTTTTTT
d_call: .; clone_size: few; j_call: TRBJ1-5; v_call: TRBV6-2/TRBV6-3; cdr3_aa: CASSLRGGVRPSDQPQHF; cdr3_nt: TGTGCCAGCAGTCTCCGTGGGGGAGTAAGACCCTCGGATCAGCCCCAGCATTTT
d_call: .; clone_size: .; j_call: TRBJ2-1; v_call: TRBV2; cdr3_aa: CASGSGWGEQFF; cdr3_nt: TGTGCCAGCGGGTCTGGATGGGGTGAGCAGTTCTTC
d_call: TRBD2; clone_size: .; j_call: TRBJ2-1; v_call: TRBV29-1; cdr3_aa: CSVESRGGLNEQFF; cdr3_nt: TGCAGCGTTGAATCACGGGGGGGCCTCAATGAGCAGTTCTTC
d_call: TRBD1; clone_size: many; j_call: TRBJ2-4; v_call: TRBV15; cdr3_aa: CATSRGVVQGAFKNIQYF; cdr3_nt: TGTGCCACCAGCAGAGGGGTGGTACAGGGGGCGTTCAAAAACATTCAGTACTTC
d_call: TRBD1; clone_size: few; j_call: TRBJ1-1; v_call: TRBV28; cdr3_aa: CASSLFTGGQNEAFF; cdr3_nt: TGTGCCAGCAGTTTATTTACAGGGGGGCAAAATGAAGCTTTCTTT
d_call: .; clone_size: many; j_call: TRBJ1-1; v_call: TRBV7-8; cdr3_aa: CASSLGQMNTEAFF; cdr3_nt: TGTGCCAGCAGCTTGGGGCAGATGAACACTGAAGCTTTCTTT
d_call: .; clone_size: few; j_call: TRBJ2-7; v_call: TRBV7-9; cdr3_aa: CASSWGDEQYF; cdr3_nt: TGTGCCAGCAGCTGGGGGGACGAGCAGTACTTC
d_call: .; clone_size: few; j_call: TRBJ1-6; v_call: TRBV6-6; cdr3_aa: CASSYEGSYNSPLHF; cdr3_nt: TGTGCCAGCAGTTATGAGGGTTCTTATAATTCACCCCTCCACTTT
d_call: .; clone_size: .; j_call: TRBJ1-2; v_call: TRBV15; cdr3_aa: CATRSRTTVSSNYGYTF; cdr3_nt: TGTGCCACCAGGTCCCGAACGACAGTTTCCTCTAACTATGGCTACACCTTC
d_call: TRBD1; clone_size: few; j_call: TRBJ1-4; v_call: TRBV7-9; cdr3_aa: CASSPRQGSAEKLFF; cdr3_nt: TGTGCCAGCAGCCCGCGACAGGGTTCCGCTGAAAAACTGTTTTTT
d_call: TRBD1; clone_size: .; j_call: TRBJ2-7; v_call: TRBV12-5; cdr3_aa: CASGFSLDRVISHEQYF; cdr3_nt: TGTGCTAGTGGTTTCTCCTTGGACAGGGTCATTAGTCACGAGCAGTACTTC
d_call: TRBD1; clone_size: .; j_call: TRBJ2-1; v_call: TRBV6-2/TRBV6-3; cdr3_aa: CASSYPDREQFF; cdr3_nt: TGTGCCAGCAGTTATCCGGACAGGGAGCAGTTCTTC
d_call: .; clone_size: few; j_call: TRBJ1-1; v_call: TRBV10-3; cdr3_aa: CASLTGSSTEAFF; cdr3_nt: TGTGCCTCGCTGACAGGTTCCTCCACTGAAGCTTTCTTT
d_call: .; clone_size: .; j_call: TRBJ1-1; v_call: TRBV10-3; cdr3_aa: CAISDSGNTEAFF; cdr3_nt: TGTGCCATCAGTGATTCAGGAAACACTGAAGCTTTCTTT
d_call: .; clone_size: .; j_call: TRBJ1-2; v_call: TRBV7-2; cdr3_aa: CASSLGAGYGYPF; cdr3_nt: TGTGCCAGCAGCTTAGGGGCTGGGTATGGCTACCCCTTC
d_call: .; clone_size: few; j_call: TRBJ2-6; v_call: TRBV7-8; cdr3_aa: CASFRANVLTF; cdr3_nt: TGTGCCAGCTTTCGGGCCAACGTCCTGACTTTC
d_call: .; clone_size: few; j_call: TRBJ1-5; v_call: TRBV7-6; cdr3_aa: CASSLVVREAVDSNQPQHF; cdr3_nt: TGTGCCAGCAGCTTAGTCGTCAGGGAGGCCGTTGATAGCAATCAGCCCCAGCATTTT
d_call: TRBD2; clone_size: few; j_call: TRBJ2-7; v_call: TRBV10-3; cdr3_aa: CAISDGLAGPVEQYF; cdr3_nt: TGTGCCATCAGTGACGGACTAGCGGGACCGGTCGAGCAGTACTTC
d_call: .; clone_size: .; j_call: TRBJ2-5; v_call: TRBV5-4; cdr3_aa: CASSLYRDLKTQYF; cdr3_nt: TGTGCCAGCAGCTTGTACCGGGACCTAAAGACCCAGTACTTC
d_call: .; clone_size: .; j_call: TRBJ2-1; v_call: TRBV4-1; cdr3_aa: CASSHEDPGEQFF; cdr3_nt: TGCGCCAGCAGCCACGAGGACCCAGGGGAGCAGTTCTTC
d_call: TRBD2; clone_size: many; j_call: TRBJ2-1; v_call: TRBV7-8; cdr3_aa: CASSSGTRGVDEQFF; cdr3_nt: TGTGCCAGCAGCTCGGGAACACGGGGGGTCGATGAGCAGTTCTTC
d_call: TRBD2; clone_size: .; j_call: TRBJ2-5; v_call: TRBV7-7; cdr3_aa: CASSFFPVTSGGAETQYF; cdr3_nt: TGTGCTAGCAGCTTCTTCCCCGTGACTAGCGGGGGGGCAGAGACCCAGTACTTC
d_call: .; clone_size: .; j_call: TRBJ2-7; v_call: TRBV10-3; cdr3_aa: CAISEKWAHEQYF; cdr3_nt: TGTGCCATCAGTGAGAAGTGGGCCCACGAGCAGTACTTC
d_call: .; clone_size: few; j_call: TRBJ2-1; v_call: TRBV14; cdr3_aa: CASSQDSRNEQFF; cdr3_nt: TGTGCCAGCAGCCAAGATTCCCGTAATGAGCAGTTCTTC
d_call: TRBD1; clone_size: few; j_call: TRBJ1-1; v_call: TRBV9; cdr3_aa: CASSPSGTGTGRTEAFF; cdr3_nt: TGTGCCAGCAGCCCCTCGGGAACCGGGACAGGGCGCACTGAAGCTTTCTTT
d_call: TRBD1; clone_size: once; j_call: TRBJ1-5; v_call: TRBV20-1; cdr3_aa: CSARDLAGGAGQPQHF; cdr3_nt: TGCAGTGCTAGAGATCTGGCAGGGGGCGCGGGTCAGCCCCAGCATTTT
d_call: TRBD2; clone_size: few; j_call: TRBJ2-3; v_call: TRBV7-2; cdr3_aa: CASSFPGLAGASDTQYF; cdr3_nt: TGTGCCAGCAGCTTCCCAGGACTAGCGGGGGCATCAGATACGCAGTATTTT
d_call: .; clone_size: .; j_call: TRBJ2-7; v_call: TRBV2; cdr3_aa: CASIESRGWNYEQYF; cdr3_nt: TGTGCCAGCATAGAGAGTCGGGGGTGGAACTACGAGCAGTACTTC
d_call: .; clone_size: many; j_call: TRBJ2-1; v_call: TRBV7-2; cdr3_aa: CASRKKDQYNEQFF; cdr3_nt: TGTGCCAGCCGGAAGAAGGACCAGTACAATGAGCAGTTCTTC
d_call: .; clone_size: .; j_call: TRBJ2-5; v_call: TRBV7-9; cdr3_aa: CASSLIWDTPRLETQYF; cdr3_nt: TGTGCCAGCAGCTTGATCTGGGACACTCCTCGTCTGGAGACCCAGTACTTC
d_call: TRBD2; clone_size: many; j_call: TRBJ2-7; v_call: TRBV7-2; cdr3_aa: CASSLEGRGGGVYEQYF; cdr3_nt: TGTGCCAGCAGCTTAGAGGGGCGGGGCGGGGGGGTCTACGAGCAGTACTTC
d_call: .; clone_size: few; j_call: TRBJ1-2; v_call: TRBV5-1; cdr3_aa: CASSLDGGPDGYTF; cdr3_nt: TGCGCCAGCAGCTTGGATGGGGGCCCGGATGGCTACACCTTC
d_call: .; clone_size: few; j_call: TRBJ1-5; v_call: TRBV29-1; cdr3_aa: CSVGEGAGQPQHF; cdr3_nt: TGCAGCGTTGGGGAAGGGGCCGGTCAGCCCCAGCATTTT
d_call: .; clone_size: .; j_call: TRBJ2-7; v_call: TRBV4-1; cdr3_aa: CASSQVEAYEQYF; cdr3_nt: TGCGCCAGCAGCCAGGTTGAAGCCTACGAGCAGTACTTC
d_call: .; clone_size: few; j_call: TRBJ1-2; v_call: TRBV4-3; cdr3_aa: CASSQSPGAGYGYTF; cdr3_nt: TGCGCCAGCAGCCAAAGCCCCGGGGCTGGCTATGGCTACACCTTC
d_call: .; clone_size: few; j_call: TRBJ2-5; v_call: TRBV3-1; cdr3_aa: CASSQGELAGETQYF; cdr3_nt: TGTGCCAGCAGCCAAGGGGAACTAGCTGGAGAGACCCAGTACTTC